This T cell receptor beta chain was sequenced during a study of T-cell reconstitution after alpha-beta-depleted transplantation in children. Notes on the study in general: A year post-transplant, T-cell counts and diversity derived mostly from newly produced T cells. Several patients had high TCRbeta diversity at day 60; it came from surviving recipient T cells and thymic progenitors. Reported findings indicate that, about two months after transplant, alpha-beta T cells came from several hundred expanded clones, which were derived from non-depleted graft cells.

Germline values: CDR1 ENHRY, CDR2 SYGVKD. V trimming: 6 bases; J trimming: 6 bases; junction bases outside the gene matches: 11. This CDR3 is 16 amino acids long. Preparing the TCRbeta library involved the use of unique molecular identifiers. TCRdb re-analysed the PCR reads in MiXCR, keeping a single row per CDR3 protein. The sample records under 35,000 distinct CDR3 sequences, over 5% being singletons. The table lists this clonotype with many counts. Its antigen is unknown. The chain is built from TRBV10-3 and TRBJ2-1; 10 bases align to TRBD2. The TCR sequence derives from a male patient aged 10 to 17 who had a stem cell transplant for acute myeloid leukemia, so the T cells may come from the graft donor. The input for sequencing was PBMCs, mostly from graft donor cells, taken 180 days after TCRalphabeta/CD19-depleted stem cell transplant. This CDR3 is CAIRTRGSGRINEQFF. As DNA, the CDR3 is TGTGCCATCAGGACCCGGGGTAGCGGGAGGATCAATGAGCAGTTCTTC.